A selection of T cell receptor beta chains follows, all from one sample in a study of T cell changes during pregnancy in multiple sclerosis. Repertoires were generated with immunoSEQ multiplex PCR, while TCRdb's copy carries only in-frame clones and drops some. The profile covers approximately 70,000 clones, with more than 70% appearing a single time and 0.9% taken by the ten largest. The sample in question was peripheral blood, obtained in the first trimester of pregnancy. These receptors were taken from a female donor in good health, enrolled as a control in a pregnancy study. Both conserved end residues are part of each CDR3. Each record gives: J gene, clone size, V gene, D gene, CDR3 protein, CDR3 DNA. D genes are given only for firm matches. Where a row states a size, it is once, few, many or the class of an expanded clone; other rows omit it.

j_gene: TRBJ2-7; abundance: -; v_gene: TRBV5-1; d_gene: -; CDR3aa: CASRSVRGSYEQYF; CDR3nt: TGCGCCAGCAGATCTGTTCGCGGCTCCTACGAGCAGTACTTC
j_gene: TRBJ1-6; abundance: few; v_gene: TRBV11-2; d_gene: -; CDR3aa: CASSLWAGESSPLHF; CDR3nt: TGTGCCAGCAGCTTATGGGCAGGGGAAAGTTCACCCCTCCACTTT
j_gene: TRBJ2-7; abundance: -; v_gene: TRBV5-1; d_gene: TRBD1; CDR3aa: CASSLAWTGLDYEQYF; CDR3nt: TGCGCCAGCAGCTTGGCCTGGACAGGGCTGGACTACGAGCAGTACTTC
j_gene: TRBJ2-5; abundance: -; v_gene: TRBV7-2; d_gene: -; CDR3aa: CASSHGGASARQETQYF; CDR3nt: TGTGCCAGCAGCCATGGGGGGGCTAGCGCACGCCAAGAGACCCAGTACTTC
j_gene: TRBJ2-4; abundance: -; v_gene: TRBV11-2; d_gene: -; CDR3aa: CASSSKGGGGFAKNIQYF; CDR3nt: TGTGCCAGCAGCTCCAAGGGGGGGGGCGGATTTGCCAAAAACATTCAGTACTTC
j_gene: TRBJ1-4; abundance: -; v_gene: TRBV6-1; d_gene: -; CDR3aa: CASSSDGRLFF; CDR3nt: TGTGCCAGCAGTTCGGACGGGAGACTGTTTTTT
j_gene: TRBJ2-2; abundance: -; v_gene: TRBV2; d_gene: -; CDR3aa: CASSARRDTGELFF; CDR3nt: TGTGCCAGCAGTGCCCGCCGGGACACCGGGGAGCTGTTTTTT
j_gene: TRBJ2-5; abundance: -; v_gene: TRBV5-1; d_gene: TRBD2; CDR3aa: CASSLLAGGQETQYF; CDR3nt: TGCGCCAGCAGTCTACTAGCGGGGGGCCAAGAGACCCAGTACTTC
j_gene: TRBJ1-4; abundance: -; v_gene: TRBV23-1; d_gene: -; CDR3aa: CASSQSGEEANEKLFF; CDR3nt: TGCGCCAGCAGTCAATCAGGGGAGGAGGCTAATGAAAAACTGTTTTTT
j_gene: TRBJ1-4; abundance: -; v_gene: TRBV7-2; d_gene: -; CDR3aa: CASSFQTGQGEKLFF; CDR3nt: TGTGCCAGCAGCTTTCAGACAGGTCAGGGGGAAAAACTGTTTTTT
j_gene: TRBJ2-2; abundance: -; v_gene: TRBV5-1; d_gene: TRBD1; CDR3aa: CASSYGQGVTGELFF; CDR3nt: TGCGCCAGCAGCTACGGACAGGGGGTCACCGGGGAGCTGTTTTTT
j_gene: TRBJ1-2; abundance: -; v_gene: TRBV18; d_gene: TRBD1; CDR3aa: CASSRDKTGGDYGYTF; CDR3nt: TGTGCCAGCTCACGAGATAAGACAGGGGGCGACTATGGCTACACCTTC
j_gene: TRBJ1-1; abundance: -; v_gene: TRBV2; d_gene: TRBD1; CDR3aa: CASSRTGDGNTEAFF; CDR3nt: TGTGCCAGCAGCCGGACAGGTGATGGTAACACTGAAGCTTTCTTT
j_gene: TRBJ2-3; abundance: -; v_gene: TRBV2; d_gene: TRBD1; CDR3aa: CASSRQGAADTQYF; CDR3nt: TGTGCCAGCAGCCGACAGGGGGCGGCAGATACGCAGTATTTT
j_gene: TRBJ2-2; abundance: -; v_gene: TRBV5-1; d_gene: -; CDR3aa: CASRVGASTGELFF; CDR3nt: TGCGCCAGCAGGGTGGGGGCTAGCACCGGGGAGCTGTTTTTT
j_gene: TRBJ1-1; abundance: -; v_gene: TRBV15; d_gene: TRBD1; CDR3aa: CATSRGQGESNTEAFF; CDR3nt: TGTGCCACCAGCAGAGGACAGGGCGAATCGAACACTGAAGCTTTCTTT
j_gene: TRBJ2-5; abundance: -; v_gene: TRBV11-2; d_gene: -; CDR3aa: CASSFSRRGAEETQYF; CDR3nt: TGTGCCAGCAGCTTCTCAAGGCGGGGCGCGGAAGAGACCCAGTACTTC
j_gene: TRBJ2-3; abundance: -; v_gene: TRBV9; d_gene: -; CDR3aa: CASSWVAASTDTQYF; CDR3nt: TGTGCCAGCAGCTGGGTAGCGGCTAGCACAGATACGCAGTATTTT
j_gene: TRBJ2-5; abundance: -; v_gene: TRBV28; d_gene: -; CDR3aa: CASSYSLGRGRETQYF; CDR3nt: TGTGCCAGCAGCTACTCTTTAGGTCGAGGTAGAGAGACCCAGTACTTC
j_gene: TRBJ1-4; abundance: -; v_gene: TRBV5-6; d_gene: -; CDR3aa: CASSLRGVGEKLFF; CDR3nt: TGTGCCAGCAGCTTACGGGGTGTAGGCGAAAAACTGTTTTTT
j_gene: TRBJ2-2; abundance: -; v_gene: TRBV5-7; d_gene: -; CDR3aa: CASSLELTNTGELFF; CDR3nt: TGTGCCAGCAGCTTGGAACTAACTAACACCGGGGAGCTGTTTTTT
j_gene: TRBJ1-4; abundance: -; v_gene: TRBV7-6; d_gene: TRBD1; CDR3aa: CASSLARTGLNEKLFF; CDR3nt: TGTGCCAGCAGCTTAGCGCGGACAGGACTTAATGAAAAACTGTTTTTT